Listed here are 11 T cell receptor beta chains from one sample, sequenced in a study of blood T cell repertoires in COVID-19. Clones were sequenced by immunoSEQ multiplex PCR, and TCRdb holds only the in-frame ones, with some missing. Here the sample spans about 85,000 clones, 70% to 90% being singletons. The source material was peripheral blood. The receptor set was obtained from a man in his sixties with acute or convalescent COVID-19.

The CDR3: CAISGFLGQGQETQYF. The CDR3 region has the DNA TGTGCCATCAGTGGTTTTTTGGGACAGGGGCAAGAGACCCAGTACTTC. The chain uses TRBV10-3 and TRBJ2-5, with TRBD1 matching 10 bases. Germline CDR1 is ENHRY and CDR2 is SYGVKD. V shed 4 bases and J 2 bases; nucleotides not matched to a gene: 7. The CDR3 extends over 16 amino acids.

CDR3 in amino acids: CASSPTGVRTDTQYF. The CDR3 DNA is TGTGCCAGCAGTCCAACGGGGGTTCGCACAGATACGCAGTATTTT. This sequence joins TRBV7-7 and TRBJ2-3; TRBD2 might be the D (6 bases). The V and J ends lost 6 bases and 1 base respectively, with 14 bases between them. Germline values: CDR1 SSHAT, CDR2 FNYEAQ (reference sequence). This CDR3 contains 15 residues.

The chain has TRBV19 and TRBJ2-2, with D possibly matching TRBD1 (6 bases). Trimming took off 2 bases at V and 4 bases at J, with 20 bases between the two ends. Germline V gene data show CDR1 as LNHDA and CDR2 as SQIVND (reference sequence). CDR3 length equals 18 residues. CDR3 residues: CASSIRRQAQWITGELFF. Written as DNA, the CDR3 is TGTGCCAGTAGTATACGCCGACAGGCCCAATGGATCACCGGGGAGCTGTTTTTT.

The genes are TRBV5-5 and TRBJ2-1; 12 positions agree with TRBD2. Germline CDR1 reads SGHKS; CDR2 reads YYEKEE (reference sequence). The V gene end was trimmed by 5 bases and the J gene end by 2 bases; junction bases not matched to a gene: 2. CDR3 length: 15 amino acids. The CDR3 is CASRPSGGAYNEQFF. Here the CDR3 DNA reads TGTGCCAGCAGGCCTAGCGGGGGGGCCTACAATGAGCAGTTCTTC.

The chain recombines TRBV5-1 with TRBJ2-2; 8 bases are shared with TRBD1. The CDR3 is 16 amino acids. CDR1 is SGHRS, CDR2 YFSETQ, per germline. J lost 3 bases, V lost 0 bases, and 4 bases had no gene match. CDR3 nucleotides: TGCGCCAGCAGCTTGGGAGGGACAGGCCACACCGGGGAGCTGTTTTTT. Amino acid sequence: CASSLGGTGHTGELFF.

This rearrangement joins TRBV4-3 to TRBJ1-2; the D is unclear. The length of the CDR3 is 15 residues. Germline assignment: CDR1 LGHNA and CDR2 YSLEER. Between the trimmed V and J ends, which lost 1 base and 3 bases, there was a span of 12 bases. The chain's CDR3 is CASSQGGPRDYGYTF. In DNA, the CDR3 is TGCGCCAGCAGCCAAGGAGGGCCGCGGGACTATGGCTACACCTTC.

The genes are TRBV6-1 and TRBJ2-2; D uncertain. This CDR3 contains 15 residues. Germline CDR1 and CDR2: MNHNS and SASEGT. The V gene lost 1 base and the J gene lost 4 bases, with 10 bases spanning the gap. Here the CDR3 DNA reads TGTGCCAGCAGTGAAGGGGTCTGGAGCACCGGGGAGCTGTTTTTT. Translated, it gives CASSEGVWSTGELFF.

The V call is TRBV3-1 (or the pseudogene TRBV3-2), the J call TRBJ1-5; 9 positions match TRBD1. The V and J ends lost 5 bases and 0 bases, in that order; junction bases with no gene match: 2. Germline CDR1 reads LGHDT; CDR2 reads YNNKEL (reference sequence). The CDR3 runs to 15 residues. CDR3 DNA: TGTGCCAGCAGCAAACAGGGGGCTAGCAATCAGCCCCAGCATTTT. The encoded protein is CASSKQGASNQPQHF.

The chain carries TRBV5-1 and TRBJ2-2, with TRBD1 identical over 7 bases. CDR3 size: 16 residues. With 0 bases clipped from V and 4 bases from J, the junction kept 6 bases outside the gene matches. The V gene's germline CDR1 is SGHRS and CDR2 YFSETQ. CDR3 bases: TGCGCCAGCAGCTTGGCCGGGACAGTGATCACCGGGGAGCTGTTTTTT. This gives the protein CASSLAGTVITGELFF.

The CDR3 sequence: CASSYRDRPLGPLHF. CDR3 coding DNA: TGTGCCAGCAGTTATCGCGACAGGCCATTGGGACCCCTCCACTTT. The V gene is TRBV6-5, the J gene TRBJ1-6; D may be TRBD1 (6 bases). The CDR3 totals 15 residues. CDR1 and CDR2 from the germline V gene are MNHEY and SVGAGI. V gave up 3 bases and J gave up 12 bases, with 18 bases separating them.

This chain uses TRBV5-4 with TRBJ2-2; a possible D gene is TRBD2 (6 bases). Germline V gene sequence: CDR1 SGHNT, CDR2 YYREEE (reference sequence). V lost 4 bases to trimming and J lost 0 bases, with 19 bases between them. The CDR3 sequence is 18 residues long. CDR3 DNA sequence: TGTGCCAGCAGCCCTGGAGGGGTCAGGCGAGCGAACACCGGGGAGCTGTTTTTT. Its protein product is CASSPGGVRRANTGELFF.